The 19 T cell receptor beta chains below come from one sample, sequenced in a study of shared clonotypes between healthy human individuals. The method was immunoSEQ multiplex PCR; TCRdb's version includes in-frame clones alone and lacks a portion of them. The sample shows about half a million clones, more than 70% of them seen only once. Material for sequencing was PBMCs. The receptor set was obtained from a woman in her 40s in good health. Some clones in this sample may be carry-over from other donors' samples.

J is TRBJ2-7 and V is TRBV5-1, with 12 bases that match TRBD2. The CDR3 is 15 residues long. The ends lost 4 bases at V and 2 bases at J; junction bases unmatched: 4. The V gene's germline CDR1 is SGHRS and CDR2 YFSETQ. CDR3: CASSLLAGGPYEQYF. The CDR3 DNA reads as TGCGCCAGCAGCCTACTAGCGGGAGGTCCCTACGAGCAGTACTTC.

The chain employs TRBV7-2 and TRBJ1-5; possible D gene TRBD1, 5 bases. V was shortened by 4 bases and J by 0 bases, with 13 bases between the two germline ends. CDR3 length: 16 residues. CDR1 is SGHTA and CDR2 is FQGNSA in the germline V gene. The CDR3: CASSWAGGYSNQPQHF. CDR3 coding DNA: TGTGCCAGCAGCTGGGCGGGGGGGTATAGCAATCAGCCCCAGCATTTT.

The chain carries TRBV5-6 and TRBJ1-1, with D perhaps TRBD1 (5 bases). The germline CDR1 and CDR2 sequences are SGHDT and YYEEEE. The CDR3 has 13 amino acids. The V gene lost 4 bases and the J gene lost 3 bases, with 10 bases spanning the gap. CDR3 bases: TGTGCCAGCAGCCCAGGGCGCTACACTGAAGCTTTCTTT. The encoded protein is CASSPGRYTEAFF.

This clone occurred a few times. The chain recombines TRBV5-8 with TRBJ2-3; 12 bases are shared with TRBD2. Unmatched junction bases numbered 2, after V lost 3 bases and J lost 6 bases. Germline lookup yields CDR1 SGHTS and CDR2 YDEGEE. This CDR3 region has 14 residues. The CDR3 spells CASSSGLAGDTQYF. CDR3 in DNA: TGTGCCAGCAGCTCCGGACTAGCGGGGGATACGCAGTATTTT.

Comments on this clone: This is likely an artifact of a read error, given a far larger clone one base away. V usage is TRBV29-1 and J usage is TRBJ1-2, with a weak D call TRBD1 (5 bases). This CDR3 region has 13 residues. The germline V gene encodes CDR1 SQVTM and CDR2 ANQGSEA. DNA of the CDR3: TGCAGCGTTGATAGGGGAGGTAACTATGGCTACGCCTTC. This codes for CSVDRGGNYGYAF.

The chain employs TRBV5-1 and TRBJ1-1, with D maybe TRBD1 (5 bases). The CDR3 is 15 residues long. CDR1 and CDR2 from the germline V gene are SGHRS and YFSETQ. The V end lost 1 base, the J end lost 1 base, and 11 bases lay between the germline ends. Written as DNA, the CDR3 is TGCGCCAGCAGCTTGACAGGACGGGGGAACACTGAAGCTTTCTTT. Protein: CASSLTGRGNTEAFF. Drawing the rest from reference TRBV5-1 and TRBJ1-1, the complete variable domain is KAGVTQTPRYLIKTRGQQVTLSCSPISGHRSVSWYQQTPGQGLQFLFEYFSETQRNKGNFPGRFSGRQFSNSRSEMNVSTLELGDSALYLCASSLTGRGNTEAFFGQGTRLTVV.

The chain carries TRBV27 and TRBJ2-7; 7 positions match TRBD1. The CDR3 sequence is 13 residues long. Germline V gene lookup returns CDR1 MNHEY and CDR2 SMNVEV (reference sequence). Trimming removed 6 bases from V and 3 bases from J; junction bases left unmatched: 5. CDR3 protein: CASRKTGSYEQYF. CDR3 coding DNA: TGTGCCAGCAGAAAGACAGGGAGCTACGAGCAGTACTTC.

The chain joins TRBV2 to TRBJ2-3; 13 bases agree with TRBD2. V lost 7 bases, J lost 4 bases, and 20 bases stayed unmatched. Looked up from germline, CDR1 is SNHLY and CDR2 is FYNNEI. The CDR3 is 20 amino acids. The CDR3 nucleotides are TGTGCCAGCATTACTAGGACGCAGGGACTAGCGGGACATCCCCCAGATACGCAGTATTTT. It translates to CASITRTQGLAGHPPDTQYF. The whole variable domain, remainder taken from reference TRBV2 and TRBJ2-3, is EPEVTQTPSHQVTQMGQEVILRCVPISNHLYFYWYRQILGQKVEFLVSFYNNEISEKSEIFDDQFSVERPDGSNFTLKIRSTKLEDSAMYFCASITRTQGLAGHPPDTQYFGPGTRLTVL.

J is TRBJ1-2 and V is TRBV10-3, with 7 bases aligning to TRBD1. This CDR3 is built from 14 residues. Trimming removed 2 bases from V and 4 bases from J; junction bases left unmatched: 4. CDR1 is ENHRY, CDR2 SYGVKD, per germline. CDR3 loop: CAISEKGAGYGYTF. CDR3 nucleotides: TGTGCCATCAGTGAGAAGGGGGCCGGCTATGGCTACACCTTC.

Only a few counts were recorded for this clone. The chain recombines TRBV7-3 with TRBJ2-5; tentative D call: TRBD1 (6 bases). This CDR3 region has 14 residues. Trimming stripped 5 bases from V and 5 bases from J, with 15 bases between. CDR1 SGHTA and CDR2 FQGTGA come from the germline V gene. CDR3 DNA sequence: TGTGCCAGCAGCATAAGGGGGTCGGGGGAGACCCAGTACTTC. Translated: CASSIRGSGETQYF.

Note on this clone: A far larger clone is a single base away, which makes a read error likely. The chain is built from TRBV7-8 and TRBJ1-4; D is unclear. The CDR3 runs 11 residues. Germline loops: CDR1 SGHVS, CDR2 FQNEAQ. Written as DNA, the CDR3 is TGTGCCAGCAGCGGTAATGAAAAACTGCTTTTT. Protein sequence: CASSGNEKLLF.

A remark on this clone: A single base is all that separates this from a far larger clone, so a read error is likely. The chain recombines TRBV5-1 with TRBJ2-7; 7 bases align to TRBD1. Germline CDR1 is SGHRS and CDR2 is YFSETQ. The CDR3 consists of 16 residues. The V gene end was trimmed by 0 bases and the J gene end by 1 base; junction bases not matched to a gene: 7. This CDR3 reads CASSLVTGEPSYEQYF. The CDR3 DNA is TGCGCCAGCAGCTTGGTTACAGGGGAACCGTCCTACGAGCAGTACTTC.

V usage is TRBV9 and J usage is TRBJ2-3, with D uncertain. In germline, CDR1 is SGDLS, CDR2 YYNGEE. Trimming pared 8 bases from V and 0 bases from J, leaving 13 bases between. CDR3 length: 14 residues. CDR3 bases: TGTGCCAGAAGGAGCGTTCTTAGCACAGATACGCAGTATTTT. Its translation is CARRSVLSTDTQYF.

This clone was found many times. The rearrangement uses TRBV4-3 and TRBJ2-2; D is unclear. Trimming cost V 4 bases and J 4 bases, with 13 bases left between them. The length of the CDR3 is 15 residues. The germline gives CDR1 LGHNA, CDR2 YSLEER. The CDR3 DNA follows: TGCGCCAGCAGCCTTGGGCCGATGGGCACCGGGGAGCTGTTTTTT. It translates to CASSLGPMGTGELFF.

The sample holds one count of this clone. The likely explanation is a read error, given a far larger clone one base away. Different DNA sequences within this sample yield the same CDR3. The gene calls are TRBV7-3 and TRBJ1-4, with D unresolved. The germline V gene has CDR1 SGHTA and CDR2 FQGTGA. Trimming took 4 bases from V and 0 from J, leaving 12 bases between them. CDR3 size: 16 residues. DNA of the CDR3: TGTGCCAGCAGCTCTCGGGATCCTGCAACTAATGAAAAACTGTTTTTT. Encoded protein: CASSSRDPATNEKLFF.

The rearrangement links TRBV30 to TRBJ2-3; 13 bases are shared with TRBD2. Germline trimming cut 8 bases from V and 5 bases from J; bases unmatched to any gene: 7. CDR3 length: 14 residues. Germline V gives CDR1 GTSNPN, CDR2 SVGIG (reference sequence). The CDR3 nucleotides are TGTGCCGGGACTAGCGGGGTCCCCGGAGATACGCAGTATTTT. Encoded protein: CAGTSGVPGDTQYF.

The chain is built from TRBV5-1 and TRBJ2-3, with 11 bases aligning to TRBD2. With 4 bases clipped from V and 6 bases from J, the junction kept 13 bases outside the gene matches. Per germline, CDR1 SGHRS and CDR2 YFSETQ. The CDR3 extends over 17 amino acids. CDR3 coding DNA: TGCGCCAGCAGCGCCACTAGCGGGAGTTTGCCCGGGGATACGCAGTATTTT. Its translation: CASSATSGSLPGDTQYF.

The V call is TRBV5-1, the J call TRBJ1-3; 7 positions match TRBD1. V was pared by 0 bases and J by 4 bases, with 7 bases of the junction left unmatched. CDR3 length: 16 residues. CDR1 and CDR2 from the germline V gene are SGHRS and YFSETQ. Here the CDR3 reads CASSLGGGTSGNTIYF. CDR3 DNA: TGCGCCAGCAGCTTGGGAGGGGGCACCTCCGGAAACACCATATATTTT.

This rearrangement joins TRBV11-3 to TRBJ2-1, with 7 bases fitting TRBD1. Germline lookup yields CDR1 SGHNT and CDR2 YENEEA. CDR3 length equals 14 residues. J was trimmed by 5 bases and V by 5 bases; bases with no gene match: 6. CDR3 region: CASSATQGNNEQFF. The CDR3 nucleotides read TGTGCCAGCAGCGCCACACAGGGGAACAATGAGCAGTTCTTC.